This TCR beta chain was identified in a study of T cell responses to AZD1222 COVID-19 vaccine (dated by TCRdb to about 2021). Study-wide context: A total of over 230 trial participants underwent TCR sequencing, of whom more than 200 had received two doses of AZD1222 and approximately 26 had received two doses of the MenACWY control vaccine. Trial participants were enrolled by age into 18-55, 56-69 and 70-plus year subgroups, with around 150, 28 and 57 TCR-sequenced participants respectively.

This specimen's time point label, per the study, means: about 28 days (+/-7) after the second vaccine dose. AZD1222 recipients whose second dose came at about 4 weeks and those whose second dose came at about 12 weeks were combined into one group, since spike-specific TCR depth and breadth did not differ between the two schedules. Samples from vaccinated people were obtained from the UK trials COV001 and COV002, which included a single-blind randomized controlled phase 2/3 trial of AZD1222 (ChAdOx1 nCoV-19) in healthy adults. Trial participant PBMC samples were collected at day 0 and day 28 after the second dose for TCRbeta chain sequencing. The CDR3 spans 15 residues, from the cysteine through the phenylalanine. Just the 45-base CDR3 DNA is kept, in frame starting at base 1. The germline V gene gives CDR1 as LGHNT and CDR2 as FRNRAP. V and J are truncated by 5 bases and 7 bases respectively, leaving an intervening sequence of 17 bases.

Overall study outcomes, separate from this receptor: Nearly half of unique spike-specific TCRs reportedly recognized epitopes outside regions mutated in the B.1.351 and B.1.1.7 variants. In the small 56-69-year group, the increase in depth fell short of significance, most likely because of low power. Because no day 14 peak-response samples were available, the repertoires could be characterized only after the peak T cell response. Conclusions about previously exposed vaccinees are limited, since just a handful of AZD1222 recipients were seropositive for SARS-CoV-2 at baseline. The whole spike protein was spanned by vaccine-associated CD4 TCRs, and dominant responses were seen in regions 160-218 and 743-854. Spike-specific TCR breadth and depth rose significantly after two AZD1222 doses compared with day 0 and with MenACWY recipients. Most participants were white British and females outnumbered males, and the authors suggested that clonal diversity may have been underestimated.

The CDR3 regions of human TCRbeta chains were analyzed by immunosequencing. On the authors' methods: TCRs in the repertoires were matched against a reference library of SARS-CoV-2-specific TCRs that had been generated with the MIRA antigen-specificity platform. Breadth was defined as the fraction of unique TCRs that were SARS-CoV-2-associated, and depth was defined as the fraction of total T cells that were SARS-CoV-2-associated. Using the MIRA data, every spike-specific TCR was mapped to the spike region that the TCR reacted to and assigned to either a CD4 or a CD8 class. Log10-transformed breadth and depth values were compared by one-way ANOVA with Sidak's multiple comparisons tests. The immuneACCESS repertoire file appears here via TCRdb, limited to in-frame rearrangements. These files lack a portion of the clones; in checked studies, under half of the deficit traces to unresolved V genes, and the cause of the others is not known. The V and J calls and the clone size are those of that table, but D and trimming were determined from the DNA. This sample holds 50,000 to 65,000 clones; roughly four fifths were observed only once. The top ten hold 26% of the sample.

In regard to this clone: What this receptor recognizes is not known. The sample holds no much larger clone one base away, and base qualities are not on file.

The V and J segments used are TRBV12-5 and TRBJ1-4; 5 matching bases give a weak D call of TRBD1. This receptor was taken from an adult who received the AZD1222 COVID-19 vaccine. The sample here was peripheral blood, taken 28 days after the second AZD1222 dose. Read as DNA, the sequence is TGTGCTAGTGGTGCCGAGGGGTCAGGAGGTGAAAAACTGTTTTTT. It translates to CASGAEGSGGEKLFF.